Following are 27 T cell receptor beta chains from one sample sequenced in a study of T cells after yellow fever vaccination. One entry per CDR3 protein results from TCRdb running MiXCR on the 5' RACE reads. The data show some 170,000 distinct CDR3 sequences, roughly 8.8% seen once. The source material was CD8+ T cells sorted from PBMCs, sampled 45 days after the yellow fever booster vaccination. These receptors were collected from a man aged 18 to 30 who received the YFV17D yellow fever vaccine.

The rearrangement uses TRBV18 and TRBJ1-2, with unresolved D. Germline values: CDR1 KGHSH, CDR2 LQKENI. Between the trimmed V and J ends, which lost 6 bases and 4 bases, there was a span of 6 bases. The CDR3 contains 11 residues. The CDR3, as DNA: TGTGCCAGCTCGGACGTCTATGGCTACACCTTC. Translated: CASSDVYGYTF. Full variable domain (outside the CDR3, taken from reference TRBV18 and TRBJ1-2): NAGVMQNPRHLVRRRGQEARLRCSPMKGHSHVYWYRQLPEEGLKFMVYLQKENIIDESGMPKERFSAEFPKEGPSILRIQQVVRGDSAAYFCASSDVYGYTFGSGTRLTVV.

The genes are TRBV12-3 or TRBV12-4 and TRBJ1-4; D is ambiguous. Trimming left V 4 bases short and J 8 bases short, with 11 bases between. The CDR3 sequence is 13 residues long. CDR3 sequence (DNA): TGTGCCAGCAGTTCATCTCTTGCAGAAAAACTGTTTTTT. Translating gives CASSSSLAEKLFF.

The CDR3 region is CASSLGAGAASYEQYF. CDR3 nucleotides: TGCGCCAGCAGCTTGGGGGCCGGTGCGGCTTCCTACGAGCAGTACTTC. The rearrangement links TRBV5-1 to TRBJ2-7; the D is unclear. Germline V lookup: CDR1 SGHRS, CDR2 YFSETQ. The CDR3 runs to 16 residues. V lost 0 bases to trimming and J lost 1 base, with 14 bases between them.

The chain employs TRBV2 and TRBJ2-7, with TRBD2 matching over 7 bases. Germline V lookup: CDR1 SNHLY, CDR2 FYNNEI. This CDR3 region has 15 residues. J lost 5 bases, V lost 7 bases, and 14 bases had no gene match. The CDR3 protein is CASTRGRSGGDEQYV. CDR3 bases: TGTGCCAGCACCCGAGGGAGGTCGGGGGGTGACGAGCAGTACGTC.

The V and J genes are TRBV19 and TRBJ2-1, with 8 bases fitting TRBD2. Per germline, CDR1 LNHDA and CDR2 SQIVND (reference sequence). Trimming removed 3 bases from V and 6 bases from J; junction bases left unmatched: 4. This CDR3 contains 14 residues. The CDR3 protein is CASSIVLAGNEQFF. The CDR3 region has the DNA TGTGCCAGTAGTATCGTCCTAGCGGGCAATGAGCAGTTCTTC.

In this sample, this clonotype turned up a few times. V is TRBV12-3 or TRBV12-4 and J is TRBJ1-5; the D gene is possibly TRBD1 (6 bases). The V end lost 3 bases, the J end lost 0 bases, and 12 bases lay between the germline ends. The CDR3 runs to 16 residues. This CDR3 is CASSFGGHYSNQPQHF. The CDR3 DNA reads as TGTGCCAGCAGTTTTGGGGGCCACTATAGCAATCAGCCCCAGCATTTT.

This clonotype was observed a few times. The chain recombines TRBV7-3 with TRBJ2-1; D possibly corresponds to TRBD2 (5 bases). This CDR3 has 13 amino acids. CDR1 is SGHTA and CDR2 is FQGTGA in the germline V gene. The V end was cut by 5 bases, the J end by 4 bases, with 9 bases between. CDR3 nucleotides: TGTGCCAGCAGCCAGGACTGGTACAATGAGCAGTTCTTC. It specifies CASSQDWYNEQFF.

This clonotype has ten or more counts. The chain recombines TRBV7-9 with TRBJ2-2; 14 bases fit TRBD2. This CDR3 is built from 17 residues. The germline V gene has CDR1 SEHNR and CDR2 FQNEAQ (reference sequence). Unmatched junction bases numbered 5, after V lost 5 bases and J lost 3 bases. The CDR3: CASSRGLAGGYTGELFF. The CDR3 bases are TGTGCCAGCAGCCGCGGACTAGCGGGGGGCTACACCGGGGAGCTGTTTTTT.

There are a few counts of this clonotype. This chain connects TRBV4-1 to TRBJ1-1; maybe TRBD1 (5 bases). This CDR3 has 15 amino acids. Trimming cost V 0 bases and J 3 bases, with 11 bases left between them. CDR1 is MGHRA and CDR2 is YSYEKL in the germline V gene. CDR3 sequence (DNA): TGCGCCAGCAGCCAAGATCGGGGCTCAGACACTGAAGCTTTCTTT. Amino acids: CASSQDRGSDTEAFF.

The chain joins TRBV27 to TRBJ2-3; no reliable D call. V lost 2 bases and J lost 1, with 7 bases in between. This CDR3 spans 14 amino acids. Germline CDR1 reads MNHEY; CDR2 reads SMNVEV (reference sequence). CDR3 nucleotide sequence: TGTGCCAGCAGTTTAATAAGGGGCACAGATACGCAGTATTTT. Translation: CASSLIRGTDTQYF.

Ten or more counts support this clonotype. This chain joins TRBV7-9 and TRBJ2-7; D not resolved. The CDR3 is 13 residues long. V was trimmed by 4 bases and J by 6 bases, leaving 13 bases between them. Per the germline V gene, CDR1 is SEHNR and CDR2 is FQNEAQ (reference sequence). CDR3 nucleotides: TGTGCCAGCAGCTACGGGCGAGGTTCCGAGCAGTACGTC. Amino acids: CASSYGRGSEQYV.

This clonotype has at least ten counts. CDR3 protein: CSAVTGYYGYTF. CDR3 bases: TGCAGTGCTGTTACAGGGTACTATGGCTACACCTTC. The rearrangement uses TRBV20-1 and TRBJ1-2, with a tentative D call TRBD1 (6 bases). This CDR3 has 12 residues. Trimming removed 5 bases from V and 3 bases from J, with 10 bases in between. Germline V gene data show CDR1 as DFQATT and CDR2 as SNEGSKA (reference sequence).

The rearrangement links TRBV27 to TRBJ2-5; weak D call: TRBD2 (6 bases). The CDR3 sequence is 12 residues long. V was shortened by 7 bases and J by 4 bases, with 10 bases between the two germline ends. CDR1 is MNHEY, CDR2 SMNVEV, per germline (reference sequence). The CDR3 coding sequence is TGTGCCAGCACCTCCGGGGGAGAGACCCAGTACTTC. It is translated as CASTSGGETQYF.

This clonotype has more than one count but fewer than ten. V usage is TRBV29-1 and J usage is TRBJ2-1, with 9 nucleotides matching TRBD2. CDR3 length: 15 residues. V lost 0 bases and J lost 5; bases outside the gene matches: 5. Per germline, CDR1 SQVTM and CDR2 ANQGSEA. CDR3 loop: CSVEERLAEHNEQFF. In DNA, the CDR3 is TGCAGCGTTGAAGAGAGACTAGCGGAGCACAATGAGCAGTTCTTC.

This clonotype was observed a handful of times. The chain is built from TRBV27 and TRBJ2-7; TRBD2 might be the D (8 bases). Germline values: CDR1 MNHEY, CDR2 SMNVEV (reference sequence). Trimming pared 8 bases from V and 0 bases from J, leaving 14 bases between. The CDR3 length is 14 residues. CDR3 protein: CASRDSGSSYEQYF. CDR3 nucleotides: TGTGCCAGCCGGGACAGCGGGAGCTCCTACGAGCAGTACTTC.

This chain connects TRBV4-2 to TRBJ1-2, with D possibly being TRBD1 (6 bases). The CDR3 is 15 residues long. Germline CDR1 LGHNA, CDR2 YNFKEQ. V lost 0 bases, J lost 0 bases, and 8 bases lay in between. The CDR3: CASSQDTGTNYGYTF. The CDR3 DNA follows: TGTGCCAGCAGCCAAGATACAGGGACTAACTATGGCTACACCTTC.

In its sample, this clonotype was seen a few times. V usage is TRBV27 and J usage is TRBJ2-7; 9 bases agree with TRBD1. CDR3 size: 14 residues. Germline V gene lookup returns CDR1 MNHEY and CDR2 SMNVEV (reference sequence). Trimming took 4 bases from V and 3 from J; bases not matched to a gene: 4. CDR3 sequence reads: CASSSGTGIYEQYF. In DNA, the CDR3 is TGTGCCAGCAGTTCCGGGACAGGGATCTACGAGCAGTACTTC.

This clonotype turned up a few times. V is TRBV19 and J is TRBJ2-1; 7 bases line up with TRBD2. The germline V gene encodes CDR1 LNHDA and CDR2 SQIVND (reference sequence). The V gene end was trimmed by 5 bases and the J gene end by 3 bases; junction bases not matched to a gene: 7. The CDR3 consists of 15 residues. The CDR3 here is CASSFLAEIYNEQFF. As DNA, the CDR3 is TGTGCCAGTAGTTTTCTAGCGGAAATCTACAATGAGCAGTTCTTC.

This clonotype was picked up a small number of times. The CDR3 here is CAISGGLAGDPVGEQFF. DNA for the CDR3: TGTGCCATCAGTGGTGGGCTAGCGGGGGATCCGGTGGGTGAGCAGTTCTTC. The V and J genes are TRBV10-3 and TRBJ2-1; 10 bases match TRBD2. The CDR3 is 17 residues long. CDR1 is ENHRY and CDR2 is SYGVKD in the germline V gene. V lost 4 bases, J lost 9 bases, and 15 bases stayed unmatched.

The sample holds a few counts of this clonotype. This sequence joins TRBV4-1 and TRBJ2-7, with D perhaps being TRBD1 or TRBD2 (5 bases each). Per germline, CDR1 MGHRA and CDR2 YSYEKL. The CDR3 extends over 15 amino acids. Trimming shortened V by 1 base and J by 2 bases, and 12 bases separated the two germline ends. In DNA form, the CDR3 reads TGCGCCAGCAGCCAAGGGTGGCCGGGACCCTACGAGCAGTACTTC. Its protein product is CASSQGWPGPYEQYF.

In its sample, this clonotype was seen many times. The V call is TRBV12-3 or TRBV12-4, the J call TRBJ1-5; D not certain. This CDR3 spans 14 amino acids. V lost 4 bases and J lost 0, with 7 bases in between. DNA of the CDR3: TGTGCCAGCAGTTGGGAAGCTAGCAATCAGCCCCAGCATTTT. It is translated as CASSWEASNQPQHF.

The chain has TRBV4-3 and TRBJ2-1; D uncertain. Germline V gives CDR1 LGHNA, CDR2 YSLEER. The ends were cut back, 2 bases at V and 3 bases at J, with 17 bases in the middle. This CDR3 is built from 17 residues. The CDR3 is CASSQKTPNAFYNEQFF. DNA for the CDR3: TGCGCCAGCAGCCAAAAGACTCCCAATGCCTTCTACAATGAGCAGTTCTTC.

This clonotype came up a few times. The V call is TRBV15, the J call TRBJ2-2; D is perhaps TRBD1 (5 bases). CDR1 and CDR2 (germline): LNHNV, YYDKDF (reference sequence). The CDR3 covers 17 residues. V lost 0 bases and J lost 4, with 15 bases in between. The CDR3 loop is CATSRDSWQGFTGELFF. The CDR3 nucleotides read TGTGCCACCAGCAGAGATAGTTGGCAGGGATTCACCGGGGAGCTGTTTTTT. Drawing the rest from reference TRBV15 and TRBJ2-2, the complete variable domain is DAMVIQNPRYQVTQFGKPVTLSCSQTLNHNVMYWYQQKSSQAPKLLFHYYDKDFNNEADTPDNFQSRRPNTSFCFLDIRSPGLGDTAMYLCATSRDSWQGFTGELFFGEGSRLTVL.

The chain combines TRBV6-6 with TRBJ1-2; possibly TRBD1 for D (5 bases). The CDR3 length is 13 residues. Germline V gene data show CDR1 as MNHNY and CDR2 as SVGAGI (reference sequence). V lost 6 bases, J lost 3 bases, and 11 bases lay in between. In DNA form, the CDR3 reads TGTGCCAGCAGCCAGACAGAAGACTATGGCTACACCTTC. Translating it yields CASSQTEDYGYTF.

In this sample, this clonotype turned up a few times. V gene TRBV27 combines with J gene TRBJ2-2; maybe TRBD2 (5 bases). Between the trimmed V and J ends, which lost 7 bases and 1 base, there was a span of 7 bases. The germline CDR1 and CDR2 sequences are MNHEY and SMNVEV (reference sequence). The CDR3 is 13 amino acids. The CDR3 protein is CASTEVNTGELFF. As DNA, the CDR3 is TGTGCCAGCACGGAGGTGAACACCGGGGAGCTGTTTTTT.

This clonotype came up a few times. The genes are TRBV29-1 and TRBJ2-4; D is perhaps TRBD1 (6 bases). Trimming removed 0 bases at V and 1 base at J, with 10 bases between. The CDR3 length is 15 residues. Germline assignment: CDR1 SQVTM and CDR2 ANQGSEA. The chain's CDR3 is CSVEEGAWAKNIQYF. For the CDR3, the DNA is TGCAGCGTTGAAGAGGGGGCTTGGGCCAAAAACATTCAGTACTTC. Full variable domain (rest looked up from reference TRBV29-1 and TRBJ2-4): SAVISQKPSRDICQRGTSLTIQCQVDSQVTMMFWYRQQPGQSLTLIATANQGSEATYESGFVIDKFPISRPNLTFSTLTVSNMSPEDSSIYLCSVEEGAWAKNIQYFGAGTRLSVL.

A few counts support this clonotype. The chain joins TRBV12-5 to TRBJ2-1, with 8 positions matching TRBD1. Per the germline V gene, CDR1 is LGHNT and CDR2 is FRNRAP. This CDR3 spans 13 amino acids. J lost 10 bases, V lost 1 base, and 3 bases had no gene match. This CDR3 is CASGLGQGNEQFF. The CDR3 region has the DNA TGTGCTAGTGGTTTGGGACAGGGGAACGAGCAGTTCTTC.